Below, 18 T cell receptor beta chains from the same sample are listed, as sequenced in a study of beta chain features in type 1 diabetes. Of the isolated RNA, all was reverse transcribed, and so the sequenced material was expressed TCRB transcripts. Assay used: immunoSEQ multiplex PCR; TCRdb lists only in-frame clones, some missing. Found here are around 330,000 clones, approximately 9.9% of them singletons; the top ten hold around 0.015%. The source material was naive CD4+ T cells from blood. Receptors were obtained from a woman in her twenties or thirties in good health.

This clone was found a few times. The chain has TRBV19 and TRBJ2-5; TRBD1 might be the D (6 bases). CDR1 LNHDA and CDR2 SQIVND come from the germline V gene (reference sequence). The CDR3 has 12 residues. The CDR3 DNA reads as TGTGCTAGCCGACAGGCCCAAGAGACCCAGTACTTC. Its translation is CASRQAQETQYF.

The sample holds a few counts of this clone. The rearrangement links TRBV19 to TRBJ1-5; possible D gene TRBD1, 5 bases. With 1 base removed from V and 6 bases from J, the gap between germline ends came to 16 bases. Germline V lookup: CDR1 LNHDA, CDR2 SQIVND (reference sequence). CDR3 length equals 16 residues. CDR3: CASSIAGRSGGQPQHF. The CDR3, as DNA: TGTGCCAGTAGTATAGCAGGCCGGTCCGGGGGTCAGCCCCAGCATTTT.

The gene calls are TRBV15 and TRBJ2-1; D not resolved. Germline V gene data show CDR1 as LNHNV and CDR2 as YYDKDF (reference sequence). The CDR3 covers 18 residues. Trimming stripped 3 bases from V and 0 bases from J, with 18 bases between. Here the CDR3 reads CATSSLSSILSSYNEQFF. The CDR3 DNA reads TGTGCCACCAGCAGCCTCTCTTCTATCCTTAGCTCCTACAATGAGCAGTTCTTC. Combining the CDR3 with reference TRBV15 and TRBJ2-1 gives the whole variable domain DAMVIQNPRYQVTQFGKPVTLSCSQTLNHNVMYWYQQKSSQAPKLLFHYYDKDFNNEADTPDNFQSRRPNTSFCFLDIRSPGLGDTAMYLCATSSLSSILSSYNEQFFGPGTRLTVL.

This clone was seen a few times. The J gene is TRBJ2-1, the V gene TRBV5-4; TRBD2 aligns across 7 bases. The trim removed 4 bases at V and 5 bases at J, leaving 9 bases unmatched. CDR3 length equals 15 residues. CDR1 is SGHNT and CDR2 is YYREEE in the germline V gene (reference sequence). The CDR3 coding sequence is TGTGCCAGCAGCCTCGGACTAGGAAACGACAATGAGCAGTTCTTC. As protein: CASSLGLGNDNEQFF.

This clone turned up a few times. The chain has TRBV6-5 and TRBJ2-1, with 9 bases matching TRBD2. Germline CDR1 is MNHEY and CDR2 is SVGAGI. This CDR3 has 14 amino acids. With 5 bases clipped from V and 7 bases from J, the junction kept 6 bases outside the gene matches. DNA for the CDR3: TGTGCCAGCAGTAGAAGCGGGAGGTCAAATGAGCAGTTCTTC. Protein product: CASSRSGRSNEQFF.

This clone has only a few counts. V gene TRBV7-2 combines with J gene TRBJ2-3, with D unclear. The CDR3 has 16 amino acids. Germline CDR1 SGHTA, CDR2 FQGNSA. V shed 3 bases and J shed 0 bases, with 13 bases lying between them. CDR3 DNA sequence: TGTGCCAGCAGCTTGCGCTTCGAACTTAGCACAGATACGCAGTATTTT. Translating it yields CASSLRFELSTDTQYF.

The rearrangement joins TRBV6-5 to TRBJ2-7; 9 positions agree with TRBD2. In germline, CDR1 is MNHEY, CDR2 SVGAGI. The CDR3 is 13 residues long. V gave up 6 bases and J gave up 5 bases; unmatched junction bases: 5. The CDR3 spells CASRISGSHEQYF. The CDR3 DNA sequence: TGTGCCAGCAGGATTAGCGGGAGTCACGAGCAGTACTTC.

The chain links TRBV6-5 to TRBJ2-7, with 7 bases identical to TRBD1. Germline V gene sequence: CDR1 MNHEY, CDR2 SVGAGI. CDR3 size: 14 residues. V shed 10 bases and J 0 bases; nucleotides not matched to a gene: 9. CDR3 loop: CATRGTASSYEQYF. The CDR3 bases are TGTGCCACCAGGGGGACAGCAAGCTCCTACGAGCAGTACTTC.

The chain couples TRBV28 to TRBJ2-7; tentatively, D is TRBD2 (6 bases). Looked up from germline, CDR1 is MDHEN and CDR2 is SYDVKM. The germline V and J ends were trimmed by 2 bases and 3 bases, with 14 bases remaining between them. The CDR3 covers 15 residues. The chain's CDR3 is CASSLGGRRVYEQYF. The DNA of the CDR3 is TGTGCCAGCAGTTTAGGTGGGAGGCGGGTCTACGAGCAGTACTTC.

This clone showed up just a few times. The rearrangement joins TRBV6-1 to TRBJ2-7, with D possibly matching TRBD1 (5 bases). Germline CDR1 and CDR2: MNHNS and SASEGT. Deletions cut 6 bases from V and 0 bases from J, with 18 bases between. The CDR3 loop spans 16 amino acids. CDR3 protein: CASREFGRQSSYEQYF. In DNA, the CDR3 is TGTGCCAGCAGAGAATTCGGACGACAGAGCTCCTACGAGCAGTACTTC.

With regard to this clone: The junction shows a germline mismatch at one end, possibly a read error. This chain joins TRBV28 and TRBJ1-5; 7 bases map to TRBD1. The CDR3 is made up of 16 amino acids. Germline loops: CDR1 MDHEN, CDR2 SYDVKM. CDR3: CASRLGQGVYNQPQHF. In DNA form, the CDR3 reads TGTGCCAGCCGTTTGGGGCAGGGGGTTTACAATCAGCCCCAGCATTTT. The full variable domain, rest sourced from reference TRBV28 and TRBJ1-5, is DVKVTQSSRYLVKRTGEKVFLECVQDMDHENMFWYRQDPGLGLRLIYFSYDVKMKEKGDIPEGYSVSREKKERFSLILESASTNQTSMYLCASRLGQGVYNQPQHFGDGTRLSIL.

The chain joins TRBV4-2 to TRBJ2-3; 7 bases match TRBD2. The CDR3 consists of 18 residues. The ends lost 5 bases at V and 5 bases at J; junction bases unmatched: 19. Germline V CDR1 and CDR2: LGHNA, YNFKEQ. For the CDR3, the DNA is TGTGCCAGCAGCTCCAGGGTTGCGGGAGAGGGTCAGATAGATACGCAGTATTTT. It translates to CASSSRVAGEGQIDTQYF.

The chain employs TRBV19 and TRBJ2-2, with TRBD1 as a possible D gene (6 bases). V gave up 8 bases and J gave up 2 bases, with 9 bases separating them. This CDR3 has 13 residues. Germline values: CDR1 LNHDA, CDR2 SQIVND (reference sequence). The CDR3 is CASRTANTGELFF. The DNA of the CDR3 is TGTGCCAGTCGGACAGCTAACACCGGGGAGCTGTTTTTT.

The rearrangement uses TRBV7-9 and TRBJ2-1; D is undetermined. CDR3 length: 13 amino acids. V dropped 1 base and J dropped 6 bases, with 7 bases sitting between them. Germline CDR1 SEHNR, CDR2 FQNEAQ (reference sequence). CDR3 in DNA: TGTGCCAGCAGCTTAGTGGTACTCAATGAGCAGTTCTTC. It is translated as CASSLVVLNEQFF.

The genes are TRBV18 and TRBJ2-5; D may be TRBD1 (5 bases). The germline V gene has CDR1 KGHSH and CDR2 LQKENI. The CDR3 length is 14 residues. Trimming stripped 5 bases from V and 3 bases from J, with 13 bases between. In DNA, the CDR3 is TGTGCCAGCTCATCCCCCGGCAGGGAAGAGACCCAGTACTTC. Its protein product is CASSSPGREETQYF.

The sample holds a few counts of this clone. The rearrangement uses TRBV7-2 and TRBJ1-2; D is undetermined. The CDR3 has 13 amino acids. The germline V and J ends were trimmed by 1 base and 2 bases, with 5 bases remaining between them. Germline CDR1 is SGHTA and CDR2 is FQGNSA. Here the CDR3 DNA reads TGTGCCAGCAGCTTAGGCGTCAACTATGGCTACACCTTC. Translated: CASSLGVNYGYTF.

The V and J genes are TRBV7-2 and TRBJ1-4, with no clear D. Looked up from germline, CDR1 is SGHTA and CDR2 is FQGNSA. CDR3 size: 13 residues. Trimming stripped 3 bases from V and 8 bases from J, with 10 bases between. The CDR3 DNA follows: TGTGCCAGCAGCTTCGACATTGAAGAAAAACTGTTTTTT. Protein: CASSFDIEEKLFF.

V is TRBV28 and J is TRBJ2-7; 7 bases agree with TRBD1. V lost 1 base, J lost 4 bases, and 7 bases stayed unmatched. Germline V gives CDR1 MDHEN, CDR2 SYDVKM. CDR3 size: 15 residues. Written as DNA, the CDR3 is TGTGCCAGCAGTTTATCGGGCAGGGGACAGTACGAGCAGTACTTC. It specifies CASSLSGRGQYEQYF.